This T cell receptor (beta chain) was profiled in a study of PD-1 blockade in classical Hodgkin lymphoma (dated by TCRdb to about 2020). About the study as a whole: Nivolumab dosing was 3 mg/kg intravenously every 2 weeks, continuing until either disease progression or unacceptable toxicity. A peripheral blood immune signature of response to PD-1 blockade in classical Hodgkin lymphoma was defined using TCR beta sequencing and CyTOF. What the study reported, not specific to this receptor: Baseline diversity similar to that of newly diagnosed patients was observed in trial patients achieving complete response, whereas significantly lower diversity was observed in partial responders and progressors. Baseline TCR diversity was reported as lower in newly diagnosed patients than in healthy donors, and lower still in relapsed/refractory patients. The study was restricted to a single clinical trial cohort, and the causes of repertoire differences, possibly disease activity or prior therapy, were left undefined. Lower diversity was observed in patients in whom nivolumab was started less than 1 year after ASCT, and these patients were excluded from later analyses so that confounding by immune reconstitution would be avoided. CD4+ but not CD8+ TCR diversity rose significantly by C4D1 (p=0.0027 vs p=0.16), most apparent in complete responders (p=0.02).

The CDR3 holds 11 amino acids from the cysteine to the phenylalanine. This entry keeps only the CDR3 DNA: 33 bases, framed from base 1. Based on the germline V gene (reference sequence), the CDR1 and CDR2 sequences are LNHDA and SQIVND. The junction carries 7 bases between V and J, which are trimmed by 7 bases and 5 bases respectively. Genomic DNA was extracted with the Qiagen DNeasy kit from unsorted PBMCs and from negatively selected CD4+ and CD8+ fractions. TCR beta CDR3 regions were amplified by immunoSEQ multiplex PCR using primers annealing to V and J segments. Amplification bias was minimized using a synthetic immune receptor repertoire, and residual bias was removed computationally after sequencing. The authors' analysis ran thus. Repertoire diversity was quantified as the Shannon entropy index using custom Python scripts. Unsorted, CD4+ and CD8+ repertoires were examined separately, except in combined analyses, for which CD4+ and CD8+ sequences were merged in silico. A clone was considered expanded if an increase in frequency of at least 2-fold after treatment relative to C1D1 was found, and a pseudocount of 0.5 was applied to clones undetected at baseline. Clones with 0 or 1 copy at C1D1 were classified as singleton clones, and clones with 2 or more copies were classified as non-singleton clones. By matching protein sequences in sorted samples from the same patient, clones expanded in unsorted samples were annotated as CD4+, CD8+ or unknown. Wilcoxon tests on paired samples were used to test diversity changes from C1D1 to C4D1. TCRdb's version of the immuneACCESS table is confined to in-frame rearrangements and falls short of the full clone set. An unresolved V gene accounts for under half of the shortfall where checked; the remainder is of unknown origin. D and trimming were read from the DNA, whereas the V and J calls and clone size are those reported in that table. The sample data list roughly 45,000 clones, and approximately 72% of these were observed just once. The ten largest clones capture approximately 2.9% of the sample.

The time point label corresponds to: cycle 2 day 1 (C2D1) of nivolumab. Every trial patient had relapsed after autologous stem cell transplantation, and cohorts A, B and C differed in prior brentuximab vedotin exposure. The trial cohort included 55 to 65 patients with relapsed/refractory classical Hodgkin lymphoma, and each patient had a best overall response of complete response, partial response or progressive disease. Trial patients were treated with single-agent nivolumab in the multi-cohort phase II CheckMate 205 trial. An independent review committee assessed best overall response by applying the 2007 International Working Group response criteria. Trial PBMCs were obtained immediately prior to nivolumab initiation (C1D1) and on therapy at cycle 2 day 1 and cycle 4 day 1. Peripheral blood was collected in 8 mL Vacutainer Cell Preparation Tubes, from which PBMCs were isolated by centrifugation and then cryopreserved.

This clone appeared a few times. The target of this receptor is not known. Within one base of it there is no much larger clone, and no base qualities were kept. This receptor was obtained from a human donor with classical Hodgkin lymphoma. The chain joins TRBV19 to TRBJ2-3; the D region possibly corresponds to TRBD1 (5 bases align). The sample in question was peripheral blood mononuclear cells (PBMCs), obtained before the second cycle of nivolumab. The encoded CDR3 is CASTGKDTQYF. At the DNA level, the sequence is TGTGCCAGTACAGGGAAAGATACGCAGTATTTT.